This T cell receptor beta chain was recorded in a study of cytomegalovirus exposure and HLA in healthy donors. Germline loops: CDR1 SGHTA, CDR2 FQGNSA. This CDR3 region has 20 residues. Trimming cost V 0 bases and J 0 bases; bases outside gene matches: 5. With 60 Vbeta and 13 Jbeta primers, the PCR was carried out. Clones were read by immunoSEQ multiplex PCR, and TCRdb kept only the in-frame ones, dropping some. This sample has around 300,000 clones, with more than 55% found just once. Points from the study as a whole: In a later analysis, common viral pathogens appeared linked to several of the most significant clusters. TCR beta V- and J-gene trimming was later associated with a missense DCLRE1C variant. Follow-up analysis found HLA locus-dependent TCR association rates, highest for DRB1 and lowest for HLA-C. A highly shared variant cluster was judged a likely technical artifact.

As regards this clone: As yet, its antigen is unknown.

The TCR sequence derives from a female donor in good health and CMV-seronegative. Sample: PBMCs. The rearrangement joins TRBV7-2 to TRBJ2-6, with TRBD2 matching 13 bases. The CDR3 is CASSLAIGLAGDSGANVLTF. The CDR3 nucleotides read TGTGCCAGCAGCTTAGCTATCGGACTAGCGGGAGACTCTGGGGCCAACGTCCTGACTTTC. The whole variable domain, remainder taken from reference TRBV7-2 and TRBJ2-6, is GAGVSQSPSNKVTEKGKDVELRCDPISGHTALYWYRQSLGQGLEFLIYFQGNSAPDKSGLPSDRFSAERTGGSVSTLTIQRTQQEDSAVYLCASSLAIGLAGDSGANVLTFGAGSRLTVL.